The present TCR beta chain was sequenced within a study of T cells in Graves' hyperthyroidism and ophthalmopathy. CDR3 size: 11 residues. V gave up 6 bases and J gave up 7 bases, with 6 bases separating them. Germline CDR1 MNHNS, CDR2 SASEGT. This clonotype appeared a few times. Antigen unknown. RNA transcripts were the template for amplifying TCR beta CDR3 regions. A set of HTBI primers served as the primers for a first-round RT-PCR of the TCR CDR3. TCRdb redid the calling of the multiplex PCR reads with MiXCR, one entry per CDR3 protein. The sample carries around 700,000 distinct CDR3 sequences, around 19% recorded once. Hyperthyroidism was newly diagnosed in patients aged 18 to 65 (duration under 2 months). Whole-study results and caveats: Most thyroid clonotypes expanded above 0.001 were also detected in blood.

The specimen was blood. J is TRBJ2-2 and V is TRBV6-1; unclear D gene. The TCR sequence derives from a woman aged 45-60 years with Graves' hyperthyroidism that later progressed to Graves' ophthalmopathy. In DNA, the CDR3 is TGTGCCAGCAGGAGAGGCGGGGAGCTGTTTTTT. This codes for CASRRGGELFF.